One sample yielded the 19 T cell receptor beta chains listed below, sequenced in a study of blood T cells in healthy people across ages. A sample-barcoded 5' primer and a J-beta primer mix were used in a second PCR of roughly 6 to 11 cycles. Via MiXCR, TCRdb re-called the 5' RACE reads, giving one row per CDR3 protein. The sample holds 800,000 to 1,300,000 distinct CDR3 sequences; approximately 26% are singletons and the top ten take about 0.72%. This sample was also put to use in a study of T cells of mothers and their children.

Sequencing was carried out using blood. Source of these receptors: a girl aged 2-15 years in good health.

The V call is TRBV25-1, the J call TRBJ2-5, with a possible D match to TRBD1 (5 bases). The better agreement between TRBJ2-7 and the DNA end casts doubt on the J call. Per germline, CDR1 MGHDK and CDR2 SYGVNS. This CDR3 spans 14 amino acids. DNA for the CDR3: TGTGCCAGCAGTCGACAGCTCCCATTCTACGAGCAGTACTTC. Translation: CASSRQLPFYEQYF.

This clonotype has just a few counts. The chain has TRBV20-1 and TRBJ2-3; D is ambiguous. Germline V gene data show CDR1 as DFQATT and CDR2 as SNEGSKA (reference sequence). V was clipped by 8 bases and J by 0 bases, with 15 bases between them. The CDR3 consists of 14 residues. The CDR3 coding sequence is TGCAGTATCTCTGGTACCCGCAGCACAGATACGCAGTATTTT. This encodes CSISGTRSTDTQYF.

This sequence joins TRBV6-1 and TRBJ2-6; D not resolved. Germline CDR1 reads MNHNS; CDR2 reads SASEGT. V lost 4 bases and J lost 0, with 7 bases in between. There are 15 residues in the CDR3. The CDR3 region is CASSGMSSGANVLTF. Written as DNA, the CDR3 is TGTGCCAGCAGTGGCATGAGCTCTGGGGCCAACGTCCTGACTTTC.

This clonotype was found a few times. The chain recombines TRBV29-1 with TRBJ2-5, with 10 bases aligning to TRBD2. The assigned J gene may be wrong: the sequence end matches TRBJ2-1 better. CDR3 length: 15 amino acids. Germline V gene lookup returns CDR1 SQVTM and CDR2 ANQGSEA. CDR3 in amino acids: CSVVSGRASFNEQFF. The DNA of the CDR3 is TGCAGCGTTGTGAGCGGGAGGGCTTCATTCAATGAGCAGTTCTTC.

This chain uses TRBV5-6 with TRBJ2-7; no firm D call. Germline V gene lookup returns CDR1 SGHDT and CDR2 YYEEEE. With 2 bases removed from V and 8 bases from J, the gap between germline ends came to 11 bases. The CDR3 totals 12 residues. CDR3 bases: TGTGCCAGCAGCTTTACGACCGAACAGCAGTACTTC. Protein sequence: CASSFTTEQQYF.

This chain uses TRBV20-1 with TRBJ2-7; D is tentatively TRBD1 or TRBD2 (6 bases each). This CDR3 has 13 residues. Germline lookup yields CDR1 DFQATT and CDR2 SNEGSKA (reference sequence). V lost 5 bases, J lost 6 bases, and 17 bases lay in between. CDR3 bases: TGCAGTGCTCTAGTAGGGGGGAGAGGCGAGCAGTACTTC. Translating it yields CSALVGGRGEQYF.

The count of this clonotype is one. The V call is TRBV6-6, the J call TRBJ2-7; perhaps TRBD2 as D (5 bases). The CDR3 is made up of 13 amino acids. Looked up from germline, CDR1 is MNHNY and CDR2 is SVGAGI (reference sequence). The V end was cut by 8 bases, the J end by 3 bases, with 14 bases between. The CDR3, as DNA: TGTGCCAGCTGGAATAGCGATTACTACGAGCAGTACTTC. Translated: CASWNSDYYEQYF.

The rearrangement links TRBV7-8 to TRBJ2-7; 7 bases fit TRBD2. The closer fit of TRBJ2-1 to the DNA end suggests the J call may be wrong. The CDR3 extends over 16 amino acids. Germline V gene lookup returns CDR1 SGHVS and CDR2 FQNEAQ. The CDR3 loop is CASSLHLGDYYNEQFF. The DNA for the CDR3 is TGTGCCAGCAGCCTACACCTAGGGGACTACTACAATGAGCAGTTCTTC.

The J gene is TRBJ2-1, the V gene TRBV7-9, with 12 bases fitting TRBD2. V was pared by 5 bases and J by 1 base, with 9 bases of the junction left unmatched. The CDR3 extends over 18 amino acids. Germline V CDR1 and CDR2: SEHNR, FQNEAQ (reference sequence). The CDR3, as DNA: TGTGCCAGCAGCCCAAGACTAGCGGGAGCGACTTCCTACAATGAGCAGTTCTTC. Translated, it gives CASSPRLAGATSYNEQFF.

This clonotype was seen a few times. V and J are TRBV27 and TRBJ2-5; 14 nucleotides match TRBD2. The CDR3 sequence is 14 residues long. Germline trimming cut 8 bases from V and 5 bases from J; bases unmatched to any gene: 4. The germline V gene encodes CDR1 MNHEY and CDR2 SMNVEV (reference sequence). The CDR3 DNA reads as TGTGCCAGCGGACTAGCGGGAGGTACGGAGACCCAGTACTTC. This codes for CASGLAGGTETQYF.

The chain carries TRBV11-2 and TRBJ2-1, with a possible D match to TRBD2 (6 bases). Judging by the DNA end, TRBJ2-7 fits better; the J call may be wrong. This CDR3 has 10 residues. Germline CDR1 is SGHAT and CDR2 is FQNNGV. In DNA, the CDR3 is TGTGCCGAGGGAGGCCACGAGCAGTACTTC. Its translation is CAEGGHEQYF.

This clonotype showed up just once. V gene TRBV12-3 or TRBV12-4 combines with J gene TRBJ2-2; 15 positions match TRBD2. Losses at the gene ends were 7 bases for V and 7 bases for J; bases not matched to a gene: 16. This CDR3 spans 19 amino acids. CDR3 region: CASMINLGTSGGRVGELFF. DNA of the CDR3: TGTGCCAGCATGATAAACCTCGGGACTAGCGGGGGGCGGGTCGGGGAGCTGTTTTTT.

This clonotype was recorded a few times. V gene TRBV12-3 or TRBV12-4 combines with J gene TRBJ1-4; weak D call: TRBD1 (5 bases). This CDR3 is 13 amino acids long. The germline V and J ends were trimmed by 4 bases and 6 bases, with 9 bases remaining between them. CDR3 sequence (DNA): TGTGCCAGCAGTTCCGGGGGAGATGAAAAACTGTTTTTT. The encoded protein is CASSSGGDEKLFF.

This clonotype has more than one count but fewer than ten. This chain connects TRBV20-1 to TRBJ1-4; the D is unclear. Germline V gene sequence: CDR1 DFQATT, CDR2 SNEGSKA (reference sequence). This CDR3 region has 11 residues. V dropped 3 bases and J dropped 6 bases, with 5 bases sitting between them. CDR3 sequence reads: CSASGDEKLFF. The CDR3 DNA reads TGCAGTGCTAGTGGGGATGAAAAACTGTTTTTT.

This clonotype was seen a handful of times. The rearrangement joins TRBV7-3 to TRBJ2-1; D may be TRBD1 (6 bases). Germline assignment: CDR1 SGHTA and CDR2 FQGTGA. The CDR3 is 18 residues long. The V and J ends lost 5 bases and 0 bases respectively, with 20 bases between them. The CDR3 region is CASSPLGAGPSSYNEQFF. The CDR3 nucleotides read TGTGCCAGCAGCCCGTTGGGGGCGGGCCCGAGCTCCTACAATGAGCAGTTCTTC. The whole variable domain, remainder taken from reference TRBV7-3 and TRBJ2-1, is GAGVSQTPSNKVTEKGKYVELRCDPISGHTALYWYRQSLGQGPEFLIYFQGTGAADDSGLPNDRFFAVRPEGSVSTLKIQRTERGDSAVYLCASSPLGAGPSSYNEQFFGPGTRLTVL.

The V call is TRBV6-5, the J call TRBJ2-1; perhaps D is TRBD1 or TRBD2 (5 bases each). This CDR3 has 11 amino acids. Trimming shortened V by 10 bases and J by 12 bases, and 16 bases separated the two germline ends. The germline gives CDR1 MNHEY, CDR2 SVGAGI. CDR3 nucleotide sequence: TGTGCCACTACTCAGGGAGTTGGGCAGTTCTTC. Amino acids: CATTQGVGQFF.

This clonotype appeared a few times. The V and J genes are TRBV11-2 and TRBJ2-5; no definite D call. CDR3 length: 12 residues. Per germline, CDR1 SGHAT and CDR2 FQNNGV. Trimming removed 5 bases at V and 5 bases at J, with 9 bases between. This CDR3 is CASSHTEETQYF. CDR3 nucleotide sequence: TGTGCCAGCAGCCACACGGAGGAGACCCAGTACTTC.

This clonotype was counted only a few times. V usage is TRBV27 and J usage is TRBJ2-1; tentatively, D is TRBD1 (6 bases). Gene TRBJ2-7 matches the end of the DNA better, so the J call may be wrong. Germline-derived CDR1 and CDR2 are MNHEY and SMNVEV (reference sequence). The CDR3 covers 16 residues. CDR3 region: CASSLSGASLTDEQYF. The CDR3 DNA sequence: TGTGCCAGCAGTTTATCGGGGGCGAGCCTTACGGACGAGCAGTACTTC.

This rearrangement joins TRBV7-6 to TRBJ2-7; D unresolved. With 5 bases removed from V and 7 bases from J, the gap between germline ends came to 15 bases. This CDR3 has 13 residues. CDR1 SGHVS and CDR2 FNYEAQ come from the germline V gene. CDR3 bases: TGTGCCAGCAGCCCCGGCTCGGCGGCGGAGCAGTACTTC. It yields the protein CASSPGSAAEQYF.